A single sample is the source of the 4 T cell receptor beta chains below, sequenced in a study of cytomegalovirus exposure and HLA in healthy donors. Use of 60 Vbeta and 13 Jbeta primers characterized the PCR. Profiling relied on immunoSEQ multiplex PCR, and the TCRdb table lists in-frame clones only, not all of them. Among about 93,000 clones listed, 80% were seen once. Sequencing input: PBMCs. These TCRs come from a man aged 25 to 40 in good health and CMV-seronegative.

In this sample, this clone turned up once. V usage is TRBV10-1 and J usage is TRBJ1-6; D is uncertain. CDR3 size: 13 residues. The germline V gene encodes CDR1 WNHNN and CDR2 SYGVQD (reference sequence). Between the trimmed V and J ends, which lost 3 bases and 7 bases, there was a span of 7 bases. CDR3 nucleotide sequence: TGCGCCAGCAGTGAACTCCCCAATTCACCCCTCCACTTT. It encodes CASSELPNSPLHF.

This clone was seen once. The J gene is TRBJ2-2, the V gene TRBV7-2; 8 bases align to TRBD2. CDR1 SGHTA and CDR2 FQGNSA come from the germline V gene. J gave up 4 bases and V 4 bases, and 8 bases lay outside the gene matches. The CDR3 contains 16 residues. The CDR3 protein is CASSSGTRGGTGELFF. The CDR3 coding sequence is TGTGCCAGCAGCTCCGGGACTAGAGGAGGCACCGGGGAGCTGTTTTTT.

V gene TRBV7-9 combines with J gene TRBJ2-7, with 7 bases identical to TRBD2. Germline V gene lookup returns CDR1 SEHNR and CDR2 FQNEAQ (reference sequence). This CDR3 has 15 residues. With 5 bases clipped from V and 5 bases from J, the junction kept 12 bases outside the gene matches. CDR3 nucleotides: TGTGCCAGCAGCCCCGGCGGCCATGGGGGGGACGAGCAGTACTTC. This encodes CASSPGGHGGDEQYF.

The chain employs TRBV7-9 and TRBJ1-1; D not certain. The V end lost 1 base, the J end lost 1 base, and 10 bases lay between the germline ends. CDR1 SEHNR and CDR2 FQNEAQ come from the germline V gene (reference sequence). The CDR3 spans 15 residues. Here the CDR3 reads CASSLEGGGNTEAFF. CDR3 DNA: TGTGCCAGCAGCTTAGAAGGAGGCGGGAACACTGAAGCTTTCTTT.